One and the same sample provided the 14 T cell receptor beta chains below, sequenced in a study of T cells in Graves' hyperthyroidism and ophthalmopathy. TCR beta CDR3 regions were amplified from RNA. The HTBI primer set served for first-round RT-PCR of the TCR CDR3. TCRdb re-called the multiplex PCR reads through MiXCR, storing one row per CDR3 protein. The sample carries under 350,000 distinct CDR3 sequences, approximately 14% recorded once. The sample was blood. The receptors shown here come from a woman aged 35 to 49 with Graves' ophthalmopathy.

The chain uses TRBV5-6 and TRBJ2-1, with 10 bases aligning to TRBD2. This CDR3 is 19 amino acids long. The V gene's germline CDR1 is SGHDT and CDR2 YYEEEE. J was trimmed by 0 bases and V by 0 bases; bases with no gene match: 9. The CDR3 sequence is CASSLVVGLASSSYNEQFF. CDR3 DNA sequence: TGTGCCAGCAGCTTGGTGGTGGGACTAGCGAGCAGCTCCTACAATGAGCAGTTCTTC.

This clonotype appeared a few times. The chain is built from TRBV20-1 and TRBJ2-1, with 8 bases fitting TRBD2. The J segment lost 4 bases and the V segment lost 2 bases, leaving 10 bases of the junction unmatched. The CDR3 is 16 amino acids. Germline V gives CDR1 DFQATT, CDR2 SNEGSKA (reference sequence). The CDR3 DNA is TGCAGTGCTAGATCCCCCGGAGAGCGGGGGTACAATGAGCAGTTCTTC. Protein sequence: CSARSPGERGYNEQFF.

This clonotype was found a few times. The CDR3 DNA reads TGTGCCAGCAGCTTGGCCCTCTCTGGAAACACCATATATTTT. It specifies CASSLALSGNTIYF. The chain uses TRBV7-9 and TRBJ1-3; D gene unclear. The CDR3 contains 14 residues. In germline, CDR1 is SEHNR, CDR2 FQNEAQ (reference sequence). V shed 3 bases and J shed 0 bases, with 6 bases lying between them.

The chain joins TRBV2 to TRBJ2-7; no clear D gene. There are 13 residues in the CDR3. Trimming shortened V by 10 bases and J by 1 base, and 14 bases separated the two germline ends. CDR1 is SNHLY, CDR2 FYNNEI, per germline. As DNA, the CDR3 is TGTGCCACCCTAGAGCACAGTTCCTACGAGCAGTACTTC. Translation: CATLEHSSYEQYF.

This rearrangement joins TRBV28 to TRBJ2-5; D might be TRBD2 (6 bases). Trimming cost V 6 bases and J 3 bases, with 11 bases left between them. Germline values: CDR1 MDHEN, CDR2 SYDVKM. The CDR3 spans 13 residues. The CDR3 loop is CASSLSGEETQYF. The CDR3 DNA reads TGTGCCAGCAGCCTTAGCGGCGAAGAGACCCAGTACTTC.

This clonotype was seen at least ten times. V and J are TRBV7-9 and TRBJ2-3; perhaps D is TRBD1 or TRBD2 (6 bases each). V was pared by 3 bases and J by 5 bases, with 12 bases between. Germline lookup yields CDR1 SEHNR and CDR2 FQNEAQ (reference sequence). The CDR3 is 14 amino acids. The CDR3 region is CASSFGGPGDTQYF. CDR3 nucleotides: TGTGCCAGCAGCTTCGGGGGCCCCGGAGATACGCAGTATTTT.

This clonotype was recorded many times. V is TRBV6-2 or TRBV6-3 and J is TRBJ2-7; tentatively, D is TRBD1 (6 bases). From germline, CDR1 is MNHEY and CDR2 SVGEGT. The CDR3 totals 15 residues. The V end was cut by 0 bases, the J end by 2 bases, with 11 bases between. The CDR3 DNA sequence: TGTGCCAGCAGTTACTCGTACAGGGTCGCCTACGAGCAGTACTTC. It is translated as CASSYSYRVAYEQYF.

This clonotype was observed many times. The chain has TRBV19 and TRBJ1-1; the match to TRBD1 covers 10 bases. Germline V gene lookup returns CDR1 LNHDA and CDR2 SQIVND (reference sequence). This CDR3 spans 15 amino acids. V trimming: 8 bases; J trimming: 0 bases; junction bases outside the gene matches: 6. CDR3 in amino acids: CASLGQGGVNTEAFF. DNA of the CDR3: TGTGCCAGTCTCGGACAGGGGGGGGTGAACACTGAAGCTTTCTTT.

Worth noting for this clonotype: One end of the junction is discordant with germline, which a read error may explain. CDR3 region: CDSSWGGGVYNEQFF. The CDR3 DNA is TGTGACAGCAGTTGGGGGGGGGGGGTCTACAATGAGCAGTTCTTC. The chain is built from TRBV6-7 and TRBJ2-1; 7 bases fit TRBD2. TRBV6-7 belongs to the ORF category, with a function that is uncertain. This CDR3 region has 15 residues.

The table lists this clonotype with a count of one. Because it lacks the conserved phenylalanine or tryptophan at the end, this CDR3 is likely a read error. The rearrangement joins TRBV3-1 to TRBJ1-6; D is undetermined. The CDR3 covers 14 residues. Germline CDR1 is LGHDT and CDR2 is YNNKEL (reference sequence). Trimming pared 1 base from V and 6 bases from J, leaving 7 bases between. CDR3 loop: CASSQVQVNSPLHL. CDR3 nucleotide sequence: TGTGCCAGCAGCCAAGTGCAGGTTAATTCACCCCTCCACCTT.

In the case of this clonotype: A much more abundant neighbour one base away suggests this may be a read error. The chain has TRBV6-1 and TRBJ1-4, with D unclear. This CDR3 has 14 amino acids. The germline V gene encodes CDR1 MNHNS and CDR2 SASEGT. The CDR3 sequence is CASRSTATNGKLFF. CDR3 nucleotide sequence: TGTGCCAGCAGATCAACTGCAACTAATGGAAAACTGTTTTTT.

The V gene is TRBV5-6, the J gene TRBJ2-7; TRBD2 might be the D (5 bases). In germline, CDR1 is SGHDT, CDR2 YYEEEE. V lost 4 bases, J lost 2 bases, and 13 bases lay in between. The CDR3 consists of 14 residues. The CDR3 protein is CASSLTSRAYEQYF. The CDR3 coding sequence is TGTGCCAGCAGCCTAACCTCGAGGGCCTACGAGCAGTACTTC.

The chain recombines TRBV18 with TRBJ2-3; perhaps TRBD2 as D (5 bases). Trimming cost V 0 bases and J 7 bases, with 14 bases left between them. The germline V gene has CDR1 KGHSH and CDR2 LQKENI. The CDR3 has 15 residues. The DNA for the CDR3 is TGTGCCAGCTCACCACCCGATACTAGGAGGCATACGCAGTATTTT. It encodes CASSPPDTRRHTQYF.

This clonotype has more than one count but fewer than ten. The V and J genes are TRBV4-1 and TRBJ2-1; the D gene is possibly TRBD2 (5 bases). Germline values: CDR1 MGHRA, CDR2 YSYEKL. This CDR3 comprises 16 residues. Trimming removed 4 bases from V and 5 bases from J, with 18 bases in between. The CDR3 region has the DNA TGCGCCAGCAGCCCCTTTGTTCGGGGTAGAGACAATGAGCAGTTCTTC. Translation gives CASSPFVRGRDNEQFF.